There are many counts of the clone carrying this T cell receptor (beta chain). Its antigen remains unknown. Trimming took 4 bases from V and 0 from J; bases not matched to a gene: 3. CDR1 is LGHNA and CDR2 is YSLEER in the germline V gene. The CDR3 is made up of 15 amino acids. Generation of bulk TCR libraries relied on previously described methods and listed TCR primers. Using its own MiXCR run on the PCR reads, TCRdb lists one record per CDR3 protein. The data show 250,000 to 350,000 distinct CDR3 sequences, with 20% to 25% seen just once and 0.7% to 0.9% held by the top ten. These data come from a study of molecular identifiers for immune sequencing clone quantification. Study-wide context: Replicate RNA from around 20,000 or 100,000 naive CD8 T cells formed five aliquots; four were sequenced.

General study findings and limits: Effector cells had over 99% of their molecules in clones above 20 RNA copies, while naive cells had under 1%.

Sequenced input: naive CD8+ T cells from blood, with Jurkat cell RNA spiked in. As to subset: FACS-sorted CD8+CD4-CCR7+CD45RA+ naive T cells. This clonotype was sampled from a human donor in good health. Some libraries in this study had Jurkat cell RNA spiked in. The rearrangement uses TRBV4-3 and TRBJ2-7, with 10 bases fitting TRBD1. The CDR3 sequence: CASSPDRGYSYEQYF. In nucleotides, the CDR3 is TGCGCCAGCAGCCCGGACAGGGGGTACTCCTACGAGCAGTACTTC.